The 13 T cell receptor beta chains presented below share a single source sample, sequenced in a study of cytomegalovirus exposure and HLA in healthy donors. PCR amplification relied on 60 Vbeta primers (plus 13 Jbeta primers). Repertoires were generated with immunoSEQ multiplex PCR, while TCRdb's copy carries only in-frame clones and drops some. Of some 200,000 clones in the sample, 81% were seen once. The sequencing input was PBMCs. These receptors all stem from a middle-aged man in good health and CMV-seronegative.

This rearrangement joins TRBV7-9 to TRBJ1-5; D remains ambiguous. Germline CDR1 is SEHNR and CDR2 is FQNEAQ (reference sequence). Trimming pared 5 bases from V and 3 bases from J, leaving 8 bases between. There are 13 residues in the CDR3. The CDR3 sequence is CASSTGVNQPQHF. The CDR3 bases are TGTGCCAGCAGCACCGGGGTCAATCAGCCCCAGCATTTT. The whole variable domain, filled in from reference TRBV7-9 and TRBJ1-5, reads DTGVSQNPRHKITKRGQNVTFRCDPISEHNRLYWYRQTLGQGPEFLTYFQNEAQLEKSRLLSDRFSAERPKGSFSTLEIQRTEQGDSAMYLCASSTGVNQPQHFGDGTRLSIL.

This clone was counted a single time. The sample carries other DNA sequences with the same CDR3. This rearrangement joins TRBV2 to TRBJ1-4, with 10 nucleotides matching TRBD1. CDR1 and CDR2 (germline): SNHLY, FYNNEI. J was trimmed by 6 bases and V by 4 bases; bases with no gene match: 5. This CDR3 has 15 amino acids. This CDR3 is CASSGQGAGHEKLFF. The DNA of the CDR3 is TGTGCCAGCAGTGGACAGGGGGCCGGCCATGAAAAACTGTTTTTT.

The rearrangement joins TRBV4-3 to TRBJ2-1, with D uncertain. Looked up from germline, CDR1 is LGHNA and CDR2 is YSLEER. V dropped 0 bases and J dropped 10 bases, with 16 bases sitting between them. This CDR3 region has 15 residues. The CDR3 region is CASSQEASGVGEQFF. As DNA, the CDR3 is TGCGCCAGCAGCCAAGAGGCTAGTGGAGTTGGGGAGCAGTTCTTC.

The genes are TRBV6-1 and TRBJ1-6; D gene ambiguous. Germline CDR1 reads MNHNS; CDR2 reads SASEGT. The CDR3 is 13 amino acids. V shed 7 bases and J shed 0 bases, with 4 bases lying between them. The CDR3 region is CASIRSYNSPLHF. The CDR3, as DNA: TGTGCCAGCATTCGCTCCTATAATTCACCCCTCCACTTT.

This clone appeared a single time. The chain combines TRBV19 with TRBJ2-7, with D perhaps TRBD2 (6 bases). The CDR3 spans 14 residues. Germline V gives CDR1 LNHDA, CDR2 SQIVND (reference sequence). Trimming pared 3 bases from V and 0 bases from J, leaving 9 bases between. The chain's CDR3 is CASSMTRSSYEQYF. The CDR3, as DNA: TGTGCCAGTAGTATGACTAGGAGCTCCTACGAGCAGTACTTC.

The chain recombines TRBV9 with TRBJ2-4; the match to TRBD1 covers 9 bases. The germline gives CDR1 SGDLS, CDR2 YYNGEE. This CDR3 is built from 15 residues. The J segment lost 8 bases and the V segment lost 2 bases, leaving 8 bases of the junction unmatched. This CDR3 reads CASSVAGTGMDIQYF. DNA of the CDR3: TGTGCCAGCAGCGTTGCCGGGACAGGGATGGACATTCAGTACTTC.

The V and J genes are TRBV27 and TRBJ2-2, with unresolved D. The CDR3 covers 15 residues. The V end lost 3 bases, the J end lost 5 bases, and 13 bases lay between the germline ends. Per germline, CDR1 MNHEY and CDR2 SMNVEV (reference sequence). The chain's CDR3 is CASSFFTVGTGELFF. The CDR3 bases are TGTGCCAGCAGTTTTTTTACAGTGGGTACCGGGGAGCTGTTTTTT.

This rearrangement joins TRBV11-2 to TRBJ2-5; unclear D gene. V dropped 4 bases and J dropped 5 bases, with 8 bases sitting between them. Germline V CDR1 and CDR2: SGHAT, FQNNGV. The CDR3 extends over 12 amino acids. The CDR3 coding sequence is TGTGCCAGCAGCTGGAACGGGGAGACCCAGTACTTC. It yields the protein CASSWNGETQYF.

This chain joins TRBV11-2 and TRBJ1-1; unclear D gene. The germline V and J ends were trimmed by 0 bases and 8 bases, with 10 bases remaining between them. Germline V gives CDR1 SGHAT, CDR2 FQNNGV. The CDR3 contains 13 residues. CDR3 DNA: TGTGCCAGCAGCTTAGATCGTATCGGGGAAGCTTTCTTT. Its translation is CASSLDRIGEAFF.

The chain is built from TRBV10-3 and TRBJ1-1; 7 bases fit TRBD1. In germline, CDR1 is ENHRY, CDR2 SYGVKD. The CDR3 is 15 amino acids. V shed 6 bases, J shed 2 bases, and the junction held 9 bases outside the gene matches. CDR3 nucleotides: TGTGCCATCAGAAAATCGACAGGGAGCAACACTGAAGCTTTCTTT. Its translation: CAIRKSTGSNTEAFF.

J is TRBJ1-2 and V is TRBV7-2, with D possibly being TRBD1 (6 bases). Germline V gene data show CDR1 as SGHTA and CDR2 as FQGNSA. V lost 5 bases to trimming and J lost 8 bases, with 15 bases between them. The CDR3 spans 13 residues. The CDR3 DNA follows: TGTGCCAGCAGCAACCGGGGGGCTTTCGGCTACACCTTC. Its protein is CASSNRGAFGYTF. Based on the CDR3 plus reference TRBV7-2 and TRBJ1-2, the full variable domain is GAGVSQSPSNKVTEKGKDVELRCDPISGHTALYWYRQSLGQGLEFLIYFQGNSAPDKSGLPSDRFSAERTGGSVSTLTIQRTQQEDSAVYLCASSNRGAFGYTFGSGTRLTVV.

This clone has only one observation. The junction and the germline gene differ at one end; a read error may be behind it. V and J are TRBV7-9 and TRBJ2-7, with D unresolved. The CDR3 is 12 amino acids. The germline V gene has CDR1 SEHNR and CDR2 FQNEAQ (reference sequence). CDR3 residues: CSSSFRTYEQYF. CDR3 nucleotide sequence: TGTTCCAGCAGCTTTAGAACCTACGAGCAGTACTTC.

This clone was observed a single time. The chain employs TRBV7-6 and TRBJ1-2; 10 bases are a match to TRBD1. The V and J ends lost 3 bases and 7 bases, in that order; junction bases with no gene match: 11. Germline V gives CDR1 SGHVS, CDR2 FNYEAQ. The CDR3 has 16 residues. As DNA, the CDR3 is TGTGCCAGCAGCTTCCCCCCGGACAGGGGGGTAGGTGGCTACACCTTC. Translated, it gives CASSFPPDRGVGGYTF.